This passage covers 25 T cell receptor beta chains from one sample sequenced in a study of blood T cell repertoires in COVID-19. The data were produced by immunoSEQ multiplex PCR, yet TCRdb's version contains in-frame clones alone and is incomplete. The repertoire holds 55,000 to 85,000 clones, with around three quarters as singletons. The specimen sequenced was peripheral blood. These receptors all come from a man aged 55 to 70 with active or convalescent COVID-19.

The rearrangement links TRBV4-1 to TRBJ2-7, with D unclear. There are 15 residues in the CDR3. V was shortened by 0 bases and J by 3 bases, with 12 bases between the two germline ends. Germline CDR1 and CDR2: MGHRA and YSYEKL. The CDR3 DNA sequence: TGCGCCAGCAGCCAAGATCCTCGGGTCCACTACGAGCAGTACTTC. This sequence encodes CASSQDPRVHYEQYF.

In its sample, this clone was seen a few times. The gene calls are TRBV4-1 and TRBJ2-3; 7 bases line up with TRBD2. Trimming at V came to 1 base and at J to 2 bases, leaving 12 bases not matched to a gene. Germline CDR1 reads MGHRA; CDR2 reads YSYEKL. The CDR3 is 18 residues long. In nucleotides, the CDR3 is TGCGCCAGCAGCCAAGCATGGCTTGCTAGCGGCAACACAGATACGCAGTATTTT. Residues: CASSQAWLASGNTDTQYF.

The CDR3 sequence: CASSSQSGAEQFF. CDR3 DNA sequence: TGTGCCAGCAGCTCCCAAAGCGGGGCTGAGCAGTTCTTC. The V call is TRBV7-9, the J call TRBJ2-1; TRBD2 aligns across 7 bases. Looked up from germline, CDR1 is SEHNR and CDR2 is FQNEAQ (reference sequence). J gave up 9 bases and V 4 bases, and 6 bases lay outside the gene matches. The CDR3 sequence is 13 residues long.

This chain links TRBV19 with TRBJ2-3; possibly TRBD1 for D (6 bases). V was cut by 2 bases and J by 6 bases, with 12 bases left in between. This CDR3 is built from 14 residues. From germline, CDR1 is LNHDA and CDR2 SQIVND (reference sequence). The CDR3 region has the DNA TGTGCCAGTAGTATAACGAAGGGGGAGGATACGCAGTATTTT. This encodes CASSITKGEDTQYF.

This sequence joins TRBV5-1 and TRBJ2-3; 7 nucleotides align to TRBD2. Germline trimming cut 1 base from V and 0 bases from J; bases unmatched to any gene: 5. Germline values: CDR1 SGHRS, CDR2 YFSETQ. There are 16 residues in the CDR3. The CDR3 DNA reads TGCGCCAGCAGCTTGTCCCCCGGGGGGAGCACAGATACGCAGTATTTT. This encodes CASSLSPGGSTDTQYF.

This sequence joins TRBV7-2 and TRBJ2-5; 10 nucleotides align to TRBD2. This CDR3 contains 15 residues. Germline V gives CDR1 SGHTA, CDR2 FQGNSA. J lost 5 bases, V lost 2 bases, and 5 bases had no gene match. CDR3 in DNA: TGTGCCAGCAGCTTACAGCGGGGGGGCGGTGAGACCCAGTACTTC. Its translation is CASSLQRGGGETQYF.

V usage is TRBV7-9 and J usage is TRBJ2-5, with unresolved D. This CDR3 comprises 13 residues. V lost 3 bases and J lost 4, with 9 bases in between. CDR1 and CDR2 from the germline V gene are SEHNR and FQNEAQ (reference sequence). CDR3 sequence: CASSFGPRETQYF. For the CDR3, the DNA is TGTGCCAGCAGCTTTGGGCCACGAGAGACCCAGTACTTC.

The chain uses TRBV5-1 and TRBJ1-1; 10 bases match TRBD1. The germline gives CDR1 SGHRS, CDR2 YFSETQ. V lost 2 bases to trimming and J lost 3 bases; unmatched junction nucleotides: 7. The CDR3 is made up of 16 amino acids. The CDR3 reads CASSFVGQGEDTEAFF. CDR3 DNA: TGCGCCAGCAGCTTCGTCGGACAGGGGGAGGACACTGAAGCTTTCTTT.

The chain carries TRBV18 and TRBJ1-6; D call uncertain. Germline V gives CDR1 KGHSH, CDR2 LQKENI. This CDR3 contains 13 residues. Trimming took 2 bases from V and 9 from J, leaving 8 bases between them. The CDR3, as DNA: TGTGCCAGCTCACCAGGTCGGGGTTCACCCCTCCACTTT. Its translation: CASSPGRGSPLHF.

CDR3 region: CASSLQSYNEQFF. CDR3 DNA sequence: TGTGCCAGCAGTTTACAGAGCTACAATGAGCAGTTCTTC. The rearrangement joins TRBV2 to TRBJ2-1, with D uncertain. Trimming took off 5 bases at V and 3 bases at J, with 8 bases between the two ends. The CDR3 extends over 13 amino acids. Germline V gene lookup returns CDR1 SNHLY and CDR2 FYNNEI. Based on the CDR3 plus reference TRBV2 and TRBJ2-1, the full variable domain is EPEVTQTPSHQVTQMGQEVILRCVPISNHLYFYWYRQILGQKVEFLVSFYNNEISEKSEIFDDQFSVERPDGSNFTLKIRSTKLEDSAMYFCASSLQSYNEQFFGPGTRLTVL.

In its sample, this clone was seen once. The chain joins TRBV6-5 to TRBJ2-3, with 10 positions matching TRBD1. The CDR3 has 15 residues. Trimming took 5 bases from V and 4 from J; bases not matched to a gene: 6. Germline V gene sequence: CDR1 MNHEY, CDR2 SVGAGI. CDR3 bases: TGTGCCAGCAGTCCGATCGACAGGGGGCCAGATACGCAGTATTTT. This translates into CASSPIDRGPDTQYF.

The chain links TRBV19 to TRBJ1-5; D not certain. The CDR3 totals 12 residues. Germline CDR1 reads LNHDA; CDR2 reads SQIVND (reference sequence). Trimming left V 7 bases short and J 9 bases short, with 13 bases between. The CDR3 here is CASTHLRGPQHF. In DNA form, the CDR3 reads TGTGCCAGTACCCACCTTCGGGGGCCCCAGCATTTT.

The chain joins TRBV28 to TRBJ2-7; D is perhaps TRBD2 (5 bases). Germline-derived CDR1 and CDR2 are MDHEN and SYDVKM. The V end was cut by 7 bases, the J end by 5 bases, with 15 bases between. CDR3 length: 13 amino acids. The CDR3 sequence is CASIPSAGHEQYF. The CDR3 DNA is TGTGCCAGCATCCCCTCCGCGGGTCACGAGCAGTACTTC.

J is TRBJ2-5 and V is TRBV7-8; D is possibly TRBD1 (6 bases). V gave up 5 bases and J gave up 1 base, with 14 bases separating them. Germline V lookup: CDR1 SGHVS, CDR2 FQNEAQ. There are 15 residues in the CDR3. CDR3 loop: CASSNFRGAQETQYF. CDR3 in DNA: TGTGCCAGCAGCAACTTCAGGGGTGCCCAAGAGACCCAGTACTTC.

The CDR3 is CASGLVRGGVPDQPQHF. The CDR3, as DNA: TGTGCTAGTGGTTTGGTACGGGGGGGAGTCCCTGATCAGCCCCAGCATTTT. This chain joins TRBV12-5 and TRBJ1-5, with D possibly matching TRBD1 (5 bases). The germline V gene has CDR1 LGHNT and CDR2 FRNRAP. The V end lost 0 bases, the J end lost 5 bases, and 17 bases lay between the germline ends. The length of the CDR3 is 17 residues.

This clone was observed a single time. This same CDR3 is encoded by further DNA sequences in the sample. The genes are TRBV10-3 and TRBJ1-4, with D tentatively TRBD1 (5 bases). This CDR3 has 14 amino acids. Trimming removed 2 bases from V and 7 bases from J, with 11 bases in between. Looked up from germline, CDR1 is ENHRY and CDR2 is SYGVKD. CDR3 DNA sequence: TGTGCCATCAGTGAGGGGCAGGGAGGTGAAAAACTGTTTTTT. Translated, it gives CAISEGQGGEKLFF.

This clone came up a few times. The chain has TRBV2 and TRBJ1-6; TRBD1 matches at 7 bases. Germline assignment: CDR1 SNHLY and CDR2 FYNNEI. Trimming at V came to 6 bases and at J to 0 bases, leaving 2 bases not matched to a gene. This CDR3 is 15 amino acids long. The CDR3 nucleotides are TGTGCCAGCAGCGGGGACAGCTCCTATAATTCACCCCTCCACTTT. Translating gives CASSGDSSYNSPLHF. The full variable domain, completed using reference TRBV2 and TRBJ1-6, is EPEVTQTPSHQVTQMGQEVILRCVPISNHLYFYWYRQILGQKVEFLVSFYNNEISEKSEIFDDQFSVERPDGSNFTLKIRSTKLEDSAMYFCASSGDSSYNSPLHFGNGTRLTVT.

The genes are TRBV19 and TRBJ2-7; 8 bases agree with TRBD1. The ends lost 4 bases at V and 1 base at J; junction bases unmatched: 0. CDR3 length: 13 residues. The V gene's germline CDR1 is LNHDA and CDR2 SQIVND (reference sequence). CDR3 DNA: TGTGCCAGTAGTAGGGACAGGTCCTACGAGCAGTACTTC. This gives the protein CASSRDRSYEQYF.

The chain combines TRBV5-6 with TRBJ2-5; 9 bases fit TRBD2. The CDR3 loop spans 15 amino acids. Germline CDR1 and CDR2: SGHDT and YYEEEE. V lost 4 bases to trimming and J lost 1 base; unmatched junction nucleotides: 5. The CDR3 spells CASSTGLALQETQYF. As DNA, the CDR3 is TGTGCCAGCAGCACGGGACTAGCTCTCCAAGAGACCCAGTACTTC.

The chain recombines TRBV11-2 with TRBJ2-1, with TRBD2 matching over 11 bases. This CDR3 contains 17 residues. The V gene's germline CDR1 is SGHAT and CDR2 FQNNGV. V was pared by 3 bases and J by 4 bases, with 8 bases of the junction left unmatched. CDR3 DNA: TGTGCCAGCAGCTTTAGCGGGGGGGCCTCAAGTTACAATGAGCAGTTCTTC. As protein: CASSFSGGASSYNEQFF.

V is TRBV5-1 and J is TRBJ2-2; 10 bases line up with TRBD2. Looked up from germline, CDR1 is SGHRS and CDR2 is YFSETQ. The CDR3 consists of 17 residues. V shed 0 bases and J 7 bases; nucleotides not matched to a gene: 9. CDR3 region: CASSLELAGPRGGELFF. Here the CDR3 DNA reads TGCGCCAGCAGCTTGGAACTAGCGGGGCCGCGGGGCGGGGAGCTGTTTTTT.

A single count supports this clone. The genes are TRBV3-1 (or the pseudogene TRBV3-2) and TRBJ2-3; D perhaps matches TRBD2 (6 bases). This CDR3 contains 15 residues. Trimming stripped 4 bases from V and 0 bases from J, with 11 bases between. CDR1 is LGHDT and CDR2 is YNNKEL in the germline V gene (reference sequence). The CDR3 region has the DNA TGTGCCAGCAGCCCCGGGACTCTTAGCACAGATACGCAGTATTTT. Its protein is CASSPGTLSTDTQYF.

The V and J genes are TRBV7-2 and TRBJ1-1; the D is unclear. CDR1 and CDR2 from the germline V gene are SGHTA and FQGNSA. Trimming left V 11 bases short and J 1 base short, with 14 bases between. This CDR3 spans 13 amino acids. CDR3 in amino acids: CASRADPNTEAFF. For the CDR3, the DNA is TGTGCCTCGAGGGCGGATCCGAACACTGAAGCTTTCTTT.

This chain's CDR3 is CASFRQGYRDTEAFF. DNA for the CDR3: TGTGCCAGCTTTCGGCAGGGGTATAGGGACACTGAAGCTTTCTTT. The chain couples TRBV6-5 to TRBJ1-1; TRBD1 might be the D (6 bases). Deletions cut 8 bases from V and 3 bases from J, with 19 bases between. Germline lookup yields CDR1 MNHEY and CDR2 SVGAGI. The CDR3 length is 15 residues.

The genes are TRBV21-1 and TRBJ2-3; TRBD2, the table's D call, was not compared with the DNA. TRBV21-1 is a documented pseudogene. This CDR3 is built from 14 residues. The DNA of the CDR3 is TGTGCCAGCAGCGGACGGGGTAGCACAGATACGCAGTATTTT. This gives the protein CASSGRGSTDTQYF.